This is a list of T cell receptor beta chains from one sample in a study of OX40 agonist ivuxolimab in advanced cancers. Clones were sequenced by immunoSEQ multiplex PCR, and TCRdb holds only the in-frame ones, with some missing. This table holds around 68,000 clones, around 93% found once. The starting material was CD4+ or CD8+ T cells sorted from blood, obtained in a trial of the OX40 agonist ivuxolimab. The receptors originated from an adult with an advanced solid tumor such as melanoma, head and neck, liver or kidney cancer. The CDR3 runs from the conserved cysteine through the conserved F or W. D genes are given only for firm matches. Clone size is shown for a subset of rows, as once, few, many or a class of expanded clone.

>.|TRBJ1-2|TRBV6-4|TRBD1
TGTGCCAGCAGGGGGGACAGGGACTATGGCTACACCTTC
CASRGDRDYGYTF
>.|TRBJ1-1|TRBV21-1|.
TGTGCCAGCAGCAAAGCGGCGGGGGCAGACACTGAAGCTTTCTTT
CASSKAAGADTEAFF
>.|TRBJ1-2|TRBV2|TRBD1
TGTGCCAGCAGTGAGACAGGGACCGACTATGGCTACACCTTC
CASSETGTDYGYTF
>.|TRBJ2-2|TRBV19|TRBD2
TGTGCCAGTAGTATAGATCCCCAGCGGGAGCGGTCCGGGGAGCTGTTTTTT
CASSIDPQRERSGELFF
>.|TRBJ1-4|TRBV15|.
TGTGCCACCAGCAGACCTCGACAGGAGGCAGGGGAAAAACTGTTTTTT
CATSRPRQEAGEKLFF
>.|TRBJ2-7|TRBV30|TRBD2
TGTGCCTGGAGGCCGACTAGCGGGCTCTCCTACGAGCAGTACTTC
CAWRPTSGLSYEQYF
>.|TRBJ1-6|TRBV7-9|.
TGTGCCAGCAGCTTAGGCGGGAGCTCCTATAATTCACCCCTCCACTTT
CASSLGGSSYNSPLHF
>.|TRBJ1-5|TRBV6-5|.
TGTGCCAGCAAGCCGGCAGGGAGCAATCAGCCCCAGCATTTT
CASKPAGSNQPQHF
>once|TRBJ2-7|TRBV25-1|.
TGTGCCAGCAGTGACTCTTACGAGCAGTACTTC
CASSDSYEQYF
>.|TRBJ1-2|TRBV5-8|TRBD1
TGTGCCAGCAGCTTGGGGGGGACAGCAATCAACTATGGCTACACCTTC
CASSLGGTAINYGYTF
>.|TRBJ1-5|TRBV6-1|.
TGTGCCAGCAGGGGGATCACTACGGACTATCAGCCCCAGCATTTT
CASRGITTDYQPQHF